A selection of T cell receptor beta chains follows, all from one sample in a study of blood T cell repertoires in COVID-19. Measured with immunoSEQ multiplex PCR; TCRdb has only the in-frame clones, and not every one. The sample gives 250,000 to 350,000 clones, about 85% of which show up once; roughly 2.2% is in the top ten. The sample comprised peripheral blood. These receptors originate from a woman aged 50 to 60 who had recovered from COVID-19. CDR3s include the opening cysteine and the closing phenylalanine or tryptophan. D genes are given only for firm matches. Rows give clone size only sometimes, using once, few, many, or a class for an expanded clone.

d_call	clone_size	v_call	j_call	cdr3_aa
NA	NA	TRBV12-3/TRBV12-4	TRBJ1-3	CASSWTPGNTIYF
TRBD1	NA	TRBV24-1	TRBJ1-2	CATSDSGTDHGYTF
NA	NA	TRBV6-5	TRBJ2-7	CATTRQGGVSYEQYF
TRBD2	NA	TRBV11-2	TRBJ2-7	CASSLGEGPYEQYF
TRBD2	NA	TRBV6-2/TRBV6-3	TRBJ2-7	CASSFSGSQGYEQYF
NA	few	TRBV30	TRBJ1-2	CAWERGNYGYTF
NA	NA	TRBV5-1	TRBJ2-6	CASSSTGFSGANVLTF
NA	NA	TRBV28	TRBJ1-4	CAVQGPEKLFF
NA	NA	TRBV6-1	TRBJ2-7	CASSGAGRSSPQAGYEQYF
TRBD1	NA	TRBV28	TRBJ2-4	CASSLGTGFMGAKNIQYF
NA	NA	TRBV7-2	TRBJ1-4	CASSLNRGGYNEKLFF
NA	NA	TRBV15	TRBJ2-7	CATSSYKEQYF
NA	NA	TRBV5-4	TRBJ1-2	CASSLGLGQGGYTF
NA	NA	TRBV7-2	TRBJ1-1	CASSLGRQRPGAFF
NA	NA	TRBV20-1	TRBJ1-2	CVGGGNYGYTF
TRBD1	NA	TRBV18	TRBJ1-1	CASQPRTGDGNTEAFF
NA	NA	TRBV27	TRBJ2-2	CASSSAFGELFF
NA	NA	TRBV3-1/TRBV3-2	TRBJ2-1	CASSPRRGGRGEQFF
TRBD2	once	TRBV28	TRBJ2-1	CASSSPGLAGLEQFF
TRBD1	NA	TRBV7-2	TRBJ2-1	CASSSQTDRRYRYEQFF
NA	NA	TRBV15	TRBJ2-7	CATSRDKGAYEQYF
TRBD1	NA	TRBV7-2	TRBJ1-5	CASSFTGDQPQHF
NA	NA	TRBV4-2	TRBJ1-1	CASSTAAGENTEAFF
TRBD1	once	TRBV30	TRBJ1-2	CAWSAGTVLGYGYTF
TRBD1	once	TRBV2	TRBJ1-1	CASSAQGDTEAFF
TRBD1	NA	TRBV27	TRBJ1-6	CASSSRTGRNSPLHF
TRBD1	NA	TRBV5-1	TRBJ1-3	CASSLPGQSSGNTIYF
NA	NA	TRBV6-6	TRBJ2-1	CASSSYEDNEQFF
TRBD1	NA	TRBV27	TRBJ2-7	CATSRQGSYEQYF
TRBD2	NA	TRBV5-6	TRBJ2-7	CASSFVSGGNYEQYF
TRBD2	NA	TRBV9	TRBJ2-3	CASSPRLAGETDTQYF
TRBD1	NA	TRBV7-9	TRBJ1-6	CASSRQGESPLHF
TRBD1	NA	TRBV7-2	TRBJ1-3	CASSLDRGSGNTIYF
NA	once	TRBV12-3/TRBV12-4	TRBJ2-1	CASSSWANEQFF
TRBD1	NA	TRBV11-2	TRBJ2-7	CASSRIEGAPHEQYF
TRBD1	once	TRBV19	TRBJ2-7	CASSTTGGREQYF
NA	few	TRBV7-2	TRBJ1-2	CASSYGINYGYTF
TRBD2	NA	TRBV19	TRBJ2-7	CASSRLAGGSYEQYF
NA	NA	TRBV7-3	TRBJ1-2	CASSLTGLSDYGYTF
TRBD1	NA	TRBV6-5	TRBJ2-3	CASSYRDSSTDTQYF
TRBD1	NA	TRBV6-5	TRBJ2-7	CASRTTGTVRYEQYF
NA	NA	TRBV12-3/TRBV12-4	TRBJ2-2	CASSQSNTGELFF
NA	once	TRBV19	TRBJ1-4	CASSIWPPSATNEKLFF
TRBD2	NA	TRBV19	TRBJ2-3	CASSIGGRIGTDTQYF
TRBD2	NA	TRBV4-1	TRBJ2-1	CASSQIGAGGYNEQFF
TRBD1	many	TRBV3-1/TRBV3-2	TRBJ1-5	CASSQGLGTGGQPQHF
NA	once	TRBV2	TRBJ2-7	CASSEYYEQYF
TRBD1	NA	TRBV19	TRBJ2-7	CASSIPGQSYEQYF
TRBD1	few	TRBV9	TRBJ2-7	CASSVTGASYEQYF
TRBD1	NA	TRBV23-1	TRBJ2-2	CASSQNQGTVNTGELFF
NA	once	TRBV5-5	TRBJ2-7	CASSLWQESTQYF